The entry below gives a single T cell receptor (beta chain) sequence along with its context. This sample is part of a study of blood T cell repertoires in COVID-19. Enrolled through a virtual design, the participants were between roughly 18 and 100 years of age and came from about two dozen US areas. CDR1 is SGHNT, CDR2 YYREEE, per germline (reference sequence). The CDR3 length is 12 residues. With 0 bases removed from V and 7 bases from J, the gap between germline ends came to 7 bases. Assay used: immunoSEQ multiplex PCR; TCRdb lists only in-frame clones, some missing. The data hold about 270,000 clones, with about nine tenths observed a single time.

The chain employs TRBV5-4 and TRBJ1-2; D gene uncertain. The TCR originated in a woman in her 50s who had recovered from COVID-19. The sequenced material came from PBMCs or T cells enriched from blood (not recorded which). The CDR3 here is CASSLGPGGYTF. The CDR3 DNA sequence: TGTGCCAGCAGCTTGGGGCCGGGTGGCTACACCTTC.